The T cell receptor (beta chain) under discussion was sequenced for a study of T cells after yellow fever vaccination. The V gene lost 1 base and the J gene lost 1 base, with 11 bases spanning the gap. The CDR3 is 15 residues long. Per germline, CDR1 LNHNV and CDR2 YYDKDF (reference sequence). Production of TCR cDNA was by 5'RACE template switching, which also added a universal primer site and UMIs. TCRdb passed the 5' RACE reads through MiXCR, listing each CDR3 protein once. The data show hundreds of thousands of distinct CDR3 sequences, with 4.1% seen just once and about 26% held by the top ten. Study-level points and caveats: Faster peaking, at day 5 versus 15, marked a secondary response that was weaker.

This clonotype was detected a few times. Its antigen is currently unknown. The chain has TRBV15 and TRBJ2-7; D ambiguous. Specimen: PBMCs, collected 5 days after the yellow fever booster vaccination. The source of this sequence is a young man who received the YFV17D yellow fever vaccine. CDR3 sequence: CATSRGLDLSYEQYF. CDR3 nucleotide sequence: TGTGCCACCAGCAGAGGACTGGACCTATCCTACGAGCAGTACTTC.